The present entry profiles one T cell receptor (beta chain) with its context. The antigen remains unidentified. PCR involved 60 Vbeta and 13 Jbeta primers. The table came from immunoSEQ multiplex PCR; TCRdb's copy has only in-frame clones and leaves some out. The sample includes around 88,000 clones, approximately 72% of them seen just once. The source of the sample is a study of cytomegalovirus exposure and HLA in healthy donors. Overall study findings and caveats: As was reported, the classifier diagnosed cytomegalovirus status with high specificity and sensitivity. Beyond CMV serostatus, there was no information to go on about immune exposure.

J lost 5 bases, V lost 3 bases, and 6 bases had no gene match. The CDR3 contains 15 residues. Germline CDR1 MDHEN, CDR2 SYDVKM. The origin of this receptor is a woman aged 35 to 49 in good health and CMV-seropositive. Sequenced material: PBMCs. V gene TRBV28 combines with J gene TRBJ2-3; TRBD2 agrees at 9 bases. The CDR3 bases are TGTGCCAGCAGTTTTTGGCGGGAGGGGGAAGATACGCAGTATTTT. Amino acids: CASSFWREGEDTQYF.